Below, one T cell receptor (beta chain) is given with its context. Its antigen target is currently unknown. Base qualities are missing; no much larger clone stands one base away. These data originate in a study of cytomegalovirus exposure and HLA in healthy donors (dated by TCRdb to about 2017). For the study in its entirety: In an earlier analysis of 587 of the donors, about 270 Gb of sequence data and just under 120 million unique TCR beta sequences from about 179 million T cells were reported. In a later analysis, previously published TCR beta repertoires from 500 to 750 donors were re-analyzed and high-resolution HLA genotyping was added so that TCR occurrence patterns could be studied. Of the 300 to 500 genotyped donors, 65% to 90% were placed in the genetic ancestry cluster associated with self-reported Caucasian donors. About 300 gigabases of sequencing data and some 85 million unique TCR sequences were included in an early release covering several hundred HLA-typed donors. Every discovery cohort repertoire had been produced on one sequencing platform. Donor age, sex, ethnicity and CMV serostatus were compiled alongside the repertoire data. Among some 410 genotyped donors of the cohort, an average of approximately 240,000 unique TCR beta nucleotide sequences were sequenced per donor, 15% to 20% of them non-productive. Using immunosequencing, the study profiled T cell repertoires from 640 or so subjects and related those repertoires to cytomegalovirus serostatus. Several DR-DQ haplotypes were handled as single units for association and clustering because linkage in the cohort was strong. Besides the first cohort of under 700 subjects, a separate validation cohort made up of about 120 different subjects was used. Both class I and class II loci were covered by HLA typing, at four-digit resolution. The number of typed donors differed by locus: about 620-630 for A, B, C, DRB1 and DQB1; 522 for DQA1; around 580 for DPA1; and about 470 for DPB1. To predict cytomegalovirus infection status, the study brought together high-throughput TCR immunosequencing, statistical association of individual TCRs with disease status, and machine learning. To decide whether each TCR beta V gene segment behaved as functional or pseudogenic, an earlier analysis of 587 of the donors relied on high-throughput TCR beta sequencing. The later analysis used no new phenotypic data to find candidate immune exposures, relying instead on TCR beta sequences and their occurrence across donors. Genome-wide SNP genotypes for about 60% of the 666 donors were used in a later genetic analysis, which treated that subset as a discovery cohort. The study was designed to test whether signatures of past pathogen exposure could be identified by cataloging public T cell receptors.

The cohort comprised 670 or so healthy bone marrow donors. At the time of sampling, every cohort member was nominally healthy, though immune exposures that went unrecorded were likely present. The donor tested CMV seronegative and was one of the 352 seronegative cohort members. Every donor gave a peripheral blood sample, and the peripheral blood mononuclear cells from that sample were used for TCR beta sequencing. Genomic DNA was extracted from the blood cell samples with the Qiagen DNeasy Blood Extraction Kit. CDR1 and CDR2 (SGHTA, FQGNSA) derive from the germline V gene. The CDR3 goes from the cysteine to the phenylalanine over 15 residues. The retained sequence is limited to the CDR3, 45 bases, with the frame set at the first base. The germline V end is reduced by 2 bases and the J end by 10 bases; junction bases left unmatched: 9. Overall study outcomes, separate from this receptor: A further reported finding was that TCR beta sequences accurately predicted the HLA-A and HLA-B alleles for most subjects in the first cohort. Some IMGT-functional V segments, including TRBV6-2 and TRBV6-3, could not be told apart with the 87-base-pair reads, so those segments were excluded. Specific HLA alleles were associated with roughly 16,000 TCR beta sequences at a false discovery rate of 0.05 in a later analysis. Strong co-occurrence of HLA alleles, especially DR and DQ, made assigning TCR associations to individual alleles difficult. In a later genetic analysis, a missense DCLRE1C variant was associated with V-gene and J-gene trimming of TCR beta chains, and the association was replicated in an independent cohort. Most CMV-associated TCR beta chains appeared to be HLA-restricted in a later analysis, and the HLA associations seemed to be driven largely by CMV exposure. The classifier was reported to diagnose cytomegalovirus status with high specificity and sensitivity in both the original and validation cohorts. Only TCR beta chains were sequenced in this cohort, and the absence of alpha or paired-chain data limited detectable features. Correlated functional status among segregating V segments might be attributable to linkage disequilibrium, but an unknown experimental factor could not be ruled out. HLA typing was unavailable for some donors at each locus, so association tests used only the typed subset. In an earlier analysis of some 550 of the donors, most TCR beta V segments were observed in productive rearrangements about 87% or about 30% of the time, broadly matching IMGT annotations. The authors suggested that the approach could potentially be extended to other disease states and immunological phenotypes. A later analysis reported that several top co-occurrence clusters appeared linked to parvovirus B19, influenza, CMV and Epstein-Barr virus. In vitro tests confirmed that a few of the cytomegalovirus-associated TCR beta chains recognize cytomegalovirus antigens. Immune exposure information for the cohort was limited to CMV serostatus. A group of highly shared sequence variants was considered likely to be a technical artifact of the sequencing pipeline. A total of roughly 160 TCR beta chains were listed by the study as associated with cytomegalovirus. According to a later analysis, TCR association rates differed among HLA loci, with DRB1 alleles showing the most associated TCRs and HLA-C alleles showing the fewest. Roughly uniform sequencing depth across donors was assumed in presence/absence analyses, although this assumption may not hold. Compared with equally common non-associated chains, HLA-associated TCR beta chains in a later analysis were more clonally expanded and had lower generation probabilities. Most TCR sequences were observed very rarely across donors, whereas some public TCRs were present in many individuals. A later genetic analysis reported fewer N-insertions in productive TCRs among donors in an Asian-associated ancestry cluster than the roughly 620-donor mean. The earlier analysis of around 600 of the donors excluded around 17 rarely observed V segments, including chromosome 9 orphons, because counts were too low.

The library was prepared using the immunoSEQ multiplex PCR assay. A mixture of 60 forward primers for TCR Vbeta segments and 13 reverse primers for TCR Jbeta segments was used in the multiplex PCR. Amplification of the CDR3 region of rearranged TCR beta genes was performed with a multiplex PCR assay on genomic DNA. The amplified TCR beta libraries were sequenced on the Illumina HiSeq System as 87-base-pair reads. The authors processed their data as follows. In a later analysis, some 80 million unique TCR beta chains were counted across the roughly 610 repertoires, and approximately 9.9 million of these chains were shared by at least two donors. To remove PCR and sequencing errors, raw reads were error-corrected and collapsed into unique sequences using a nearest-neighbor algorithm that merged closely related sequences. V, D and J gene segments were assigned by aligning CDR3 sequences to IMGT reference sequences. For a sequence to be retained, at least a six-nucleotide match to both a V gene segment and a J gene segment was required. Rearrangements were classified as productive when the CDR3 lacked stop codons and remained in frame with V and J, and all other rearrangements were classified as non-productive. CDR3 was defined by IMGT convention, running from the second conserved V-encoded cysteine to the conserved J-encoded phenylalanine. The earlier analysis of 500 to 750 of the donors excluded any sequence lacking an unambiguous match to a single V gene segment. In an earlier analysis of almost 600 of the donors, a V segment was called functional when productive rearrangements were above 56.7%, and segregating when the standard deviation between donors exceeded 5%. A statistical classification framework was built to diagnose cytomegalovirus status from the catalog of TCR beta chain sequences. In a later analysis, V and J genes were assigned by comparing TCR nucleotide sequences against IMGT/GENE-DB human TR gene sequences. The TCRdist pipeline was used in a later analysis to assign CDR3 sequences and most-parsimonious VDJ recombination scenarios. In a later analysis, every TCR beta chain was defined by the combination of its CDR3 amino acid sequence and its V-gene family, and reads without a unique V-gene family were dropped. As a way to deal with suspected cross-contamination and a sequencing artifact, a later analysis dropped roughly 600 nucleotide sequences that were highly shared and had low generation probability. For each public chain, a later analysis derived a clonal expansion index from normalized ranks of inferred template counts within each repertoire. In a later analysis, generation probabilities were computed using a VDJ recombination model fitted to out-of-frame rearrangements, and the results were checked against IGoR. In a later analysis, hypergeometric tests were used to score TCR-TCR, TCR-HLA and TCR-CMV co-occurrence, with a repertoire-size bias correction applied to TCR pairs. To estimate false discovery rates, a later analysis permuted the HLA or CMV assignments 20 times. A later analysis grouped co-occurring TCRs with DBSCAN, adding TCRdist sequence similarity when clustering within HLA-allele-positive subsets. Repertoires with fewer than 30,000 or more than 120,000 public chains, plus five repertoires with anomalous nucleotide sharing, were excluded from co-occurrence clustering. This is the immuneACCESS table as TCRdb keeps it, with only in-frame sequences that have V and J called. A part of the clones is gone; compared with another copy, unresolved V genes explain less than half, and the rest is unexplained. From that table come the V and J calls and clone size; the DNA was used to work out D and trimming. In all, the sample holds some 180,000 clones, and roughly four fifths of those were seen once. The ten largest clonotypes hold about 1.7% of the sample.

The sequence came from a young woman in good health and CMV-seronegative. The sample was PBMCs. Here the chain combines TRBV7-2 and TRBJ1-4, with 8 middle bases fitting TRBD1. Here the CDR3 is given as CASSLSLRGQGKLFF. The sequence in DNA is TGTGCCAGCAGCTTAAGTCTCAGGGGGCAGGGAAAACTGTTTTTT.